A single sample gave rise to the 13 T cell receptor beta chains below, sequenced in a study of blood T cell repertoires in COVID-19. Assay: immunoSEQ multiplex PCR; the TCRdb copy retains only in-frame clones and omits some. The sample shows approximately 220,000 clones, 86% of them seen only once. The sample comprised PBMCs or T cells enriched from blood (not recorded which). The receptors come from a woman between 40 and 55 years old with acute COVID-19.

The V gene is TRBV7-6, the J gene TRBJ1-1; D uncertain. The V end was cut by 3 bases, the J end by 2 bases, with 16 bases between. CDR3 size: 16 residues. Per germline, CDR1 SGHVS and CDR2 FNYEAQ. Here the CDR3 DNA reads TGTGCCAGCAGCTTTCTATTTCGGGGTATCAACACTGAAGCTTTCTTT. Translation gives CASSFLFRGINTEAFF.

The chain uses TRBV6-2 or TRBV6-3 and TRBJ1-1, with D perhaps matching TRBD1 (5 bases). This CDR3 comprises 15 residues. Trimming stripped 5 bases from V and 0 bases from J, with 13 bases between. Germline CDR1 and CDR2: MNHEY and SVGEGT. The CDR3 coding sequence is TGTGCCAGCAGTGCGGGACGGAGAATGAACACTGAAGCTTTCTTT. Encoded protein: CASSAGRRMNTEAFF.

The V and J genes are TRBV19 and TRBJ1-2, with D uncertain. Per the germline V gene, CDR1 is LNHDA and CDR2 is SQIVND (reference sequence). The CDR3 contains 16 residues. Trimming took 1 base from V and 3 from J, leaving 15 bases between them. CDR3: CASSIAGHNLYYGYTF. In DNA, the CDR3 is TGTGCCAGTAGTATAGCTGGTCACAATCTTTACTATGGCTACACCTTC.

This clone is a singleton in its sample. J is TRBJ2-7 and V is TRBV7-9, with 9 nucleotides matching TRBD1. The ends lost 6 bases at V and 3 bases at J; junction bases unmatched: 9. Germline loops: CDR1 SEHNR, CDR2 FQNEAQ (reference sequence). The CDR3 runs to 15 residues. CDR3 region: CASSLPGQGHYEQYF. The DNA for the CDR3 is TGTGCCAGCAGTTTACCGGGACAGGGTCACTACGAGCAGTACTTC.

The genes are TRBV5-3 and TRBJ1-4; TRBD1 might be the D (5 bases). TRBV5-3 carries the ORF label, with uncertain function. Trimming removed 3 bases at V and 0 bases at J, with 12 bases between. This CDR3 has 16 residues. DNA for the CDR3: TGTGCCAGAAGCTGGGGACTGAGAGCAACTAATGAAAAACTGTTTTTT. This codes for CARSWGLRATNEKLFF.

V and J are TRBV28 and TRBJ1-3, with D uncertain. CDR3 length equals 12 residues. V was trimmed by 6 bases and J by 7 bases, leaving 10 bases between them. Germline CDR1 is MDHEN and CDR2 is SYDVKM. The CDR3 DNA sequence: TGTGCCAGCAGAACCACCCGGAACACCATATATTTT. Translating it yields CASRTTRNTIYF.

The count of this clone is one. The gene calls are TRBV15 and TRBJ1-5; D might be TRBD1 (6 bases). Trimming removed 1 base from V and 5 bases from J, with 18 bases in between. Germline V gene lookup returns CDR1 LNHNV and CDR2 YYDKDF (reference sequence). The CDR3 extends over 17 amino acids. The CDR3: CATSRVPRESGDQPQHF. The CDR3 bases are TGTGCCACCAGCAGAGTCCCCCGCGAGTCAGGGGATCAGCCCCAGCATTTT.

The CDR3 DNA is TGTGCCAGCAGTTTGGACGAGGGGGGGCCCTGGAATACGCAGTATTTT. Protein: CASSLDEGGPWNTQYF. V is TRBV28 and J is TRBJ2-3; TRBD2 is a possible D gene (7 bases). The V gene lost 3 bases and the J gene lost 7 bases, with 20 bases spanning the gap. The V gene's germline CDR1 is MDHEN and CDR2 SYDVKM. There are 16 residues in the CDR3.

V is TRBV3-1 (or the pseudogene TRBV3-2) and J is TRBJ2-5; the match to TRBD2 covers 14 bases. The germline V gene encodes CDR1 LGHDT and CDR2 YNNKEL (reference sequence). J was trimmed by 5 bases and V by 4 bases; bases with no gene match: 3. The CDR3 sequence is 15 residues long. The CDR3 region has the DNA TGTGCCAGCAGCCTGACTAGCGGGGGGGCGGAGACCCAGTACTTC. This gives the protein CASSLTSGGAETQYF.

The chain combines TRBV12-3 or TRBV12-4 with TRBJ2-1; maybe TRBD2 (6 bases). V gave up 3 bases and J gave up 8 bases, with 8 bases separating them. This CDR3 is built from 12 residues. In DNA form, the CDR3 reads TGTGCCAGCAGTTTGGGAGGCTATGAGCAGTTCTTC. Its translation is CASSLGGYEQFF.

CDR3 in DNA: TGTGCCAGCAGGTCAGGGGGCGCGGTGGGCTACACCTTC. This gives the protein CASRSGGAVGYTF. The chain couples TRBV12-3 or TRBV12-4 to TRBJ1-2, with 8 bases aligning to TRBD1. CDR3 length: 13 residues. The V and J ends lost 6 bases and 8 bases, in that order; junction bases with no gene match: 8.

The rearrangement links TRBV19 to TRBJ1-4; maybe TRBD1 (5 bases). Trimming removed 4 bases at V and 7 bases at J, with 16 bases between. CDR1 LNHDA and CDR2 SQIVND come from the germline V gene (reference sequence). The CDR3 runs 15 residues. The DNA for the CDR3 is TGTGCCAGTAGTACCCGGACATTTTCAAGTGAAAAACTGTTTTTT. This sequence encodes CASSTRTFSSEKLFF.

The V gene is TRBV4-3, the J gene TRBJ1-2, with 9 bases that match TRBD1. The CDR3 has 14 amino acids. The V gene end was trimmed by 1 base and the J gene end by 13 bases; junction bases not matched to a gene: 10. The germline gives CDR1 LGHNA, CDR2 YSLEER. DNA of the CDR3: TGCGCCAGCAGCCAAGGGGCCCGGACAGGGGCTTCCACCTTC. Its translation is CASSQGARTGASTF.